This T cell receptor beta chain appears in the sequencing data of a study of identical twins (dated by TCRdb to the mid-2010s). Broadly, across the study: The study deep-sequenced TCR alpha and beta repertoires from monozygotic twins, unrelated adults of various ages and cord blood to test whether fetal clonotypes persist. To rule out contamination, replicate twin experiments were performed at different times with different library preparation protocols.

This clonotype was detected a few times. No antigen is known for it. Base qualities are not recorded, but no much larger clone differs from it by a single base. Measured from the cysteine to the phenylalanine, the CDR3 is 12 residues long. Only the CDR3 DNA is retained, 36 bases long and in frame from the first base. A distance of 6 bases separates the germline ends of V and J, which lose 4 bases and 2 bases respectively. The library was generated by 5' RACE. The instrument was an Illumina HiSeq 2000. A universal primer binding site was introduced by template switching, and a unique molecular identifier was present in the final cDNA, enabling accurate counting of TCR cDNA molecules. First-strand cDNA for TCR alpha and beta chains was synthesized from specific primers in the conserved constant-segment region. To control for contamination, each cDNA library was double barcoded with a SMART-Mk sample barcode plus Illumina barcodes. TruSeq adapter sequences and Illumina sample barcodes were added in two successive PCR steps. The Illumina HiSeq platform was used with custom primers to sequence TCR alpha and beta cDNA libraries. Under the source paper's analysis protocol: Raw reads were processed with MiGEC to extract unique molecular identifiers, and MiXCR was used to determine CDR3 positions. For each individual, recombination models were inferred using an EM algorithm with the repgenHMM and IGoR tools. The analysis of shared clonotypes was done with the tcR package in R, with sharing normalized by the product of cloneset sizes. To study raw recombination free of thymic and clonal selection effects, out-of-frame nonproductive sequences were analyzed. TCRdb took the public reads, trimmed them with fastp at Q25, ran MiXCR for clone calling and kept in-frame beta chains. Identical CDR3 protein sequences are pooled into one entry, listed with their most common genes and DNA. These V and J calls rely on TCRdb rather than the paper's analysis. Here the sample has over 550,000 distinct CDR3 sequences; roughly 7.2% occur a single time. The top ten clones comprise 1.6% of the sample.

Every donor in the study was a healthy Caucasian. The twin cohort comprised three pairs of female monozygotic twins, all aged about 18 to 29 years. The RNA used for TCR libraries was isolated from peripheral blood mononuclear cells. Paper-wide results and their limitations: Compared with coincidental sharing between unrelated individuals, an excess of low generation-probability sequences was observed among out-of-frame TCR alpha sequences shared between twins. Invariant T cells such as MAIT and iNKT could partly confound zero-insertion analyses, though diverse VJ usage argued against this for most clonotypes. Excess twin sharing in beta out-of-frame sequences was weaker because fewer shared sequences lowered the signal-to-noise ratio. Fewer insertions were carried by abundant cord blood beta clonotypes; a weaker similar trend was observed in young adult naive repertoires, while no such trend was observed in memory repertoires. Recombination models systematically underestimated out-of-frame TCR alpha sharing in monozygotic twins but agreed with sharing between unrelated individuals. Conclusions relied on cross-sectional statistical analysis, since the same donors could not be followed over many years.

The same sample was also used in a study of yellow fever vaccine responses in identical twins. That second publication adds: The T cell response to vaccination in identical twins was reported by the authors to appear partly convergent and partly personalized. Focusing on identical twins, the study followed the T cell clones that responded to the vaccine, and did so with precision.

Sample: PBMCs. The sequence was obtained from a woman in her late teens or twenties in good health. Recombination connected TRBV12-3 or TRBV12-4 to TRBJ2-7; no confident D gene assignment can be made. The CDR3 sequence is CASSSMTYEQYF. DNA sequence: TGTGCCAGCAGTTCAATGACCTACGAGCAGTACTTC.